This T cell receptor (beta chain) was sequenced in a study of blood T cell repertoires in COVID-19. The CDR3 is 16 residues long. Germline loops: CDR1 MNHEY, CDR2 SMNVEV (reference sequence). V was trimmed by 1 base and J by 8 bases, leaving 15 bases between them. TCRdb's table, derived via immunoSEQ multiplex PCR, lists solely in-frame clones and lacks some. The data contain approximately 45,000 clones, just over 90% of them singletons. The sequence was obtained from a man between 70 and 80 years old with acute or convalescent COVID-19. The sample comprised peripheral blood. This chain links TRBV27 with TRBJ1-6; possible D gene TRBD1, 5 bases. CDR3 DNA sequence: TGTGCCAGCAGTTTATTAGGGGCCGGGGGGTATTCACCCCTCCACTTT. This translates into CASSLLGAGGYSPLHF.